The 16 T cell receptor beta chains given below trace back to one sample, sequenced in a study of cytomegalovirus exposure and HLA in healthy donors. Primers: 60 Vbeta forward and 13 Jbeta reverse. Here immunoSEQ multiplex PCR was the method, and the copy in TCRdb shows in-frame clones only, minus some. This table has about 120,000 clones, around 82% appearing once. The sequenced sample was PBMCs. The receptors derive from a female donor in good health and CMV-seronegative.

CDR3 in DNA: TGTGCCAGCAGTTATCGACTAGCGGGAGGTGAGCAGTTCTTC. Its protein product is CASSYRLAGGEQFF. V is TRBV6-5 and J is TRBJ2-1; 13 bases are a match to TRBD2. Germline CDR1 and CDR2: MNHEY and SVGAGI. The CDR3 has 14 residues. V was pared by 3 bases and J by 9 bases, with 2 bases of the junction left unmatched.

The chain uses TRBV6-1 and TRBJ1-6; D unclear. The CDR3 is made up of 15 amino acids. V gave up 3 bases and J gave up 7 bases, with 13 bases separating them. Germline CDR1 MNHNS, CDR2 SASEGT. This CDR3 reads CASSDLAGGNSPLHF. The CDR3 nucleotides are TGTGCCAGCAGTGATCTGGCGGGTGGCAATTCACCCCTCCACTTT.

The V gene is TRBV28, the J gene TRBJ2-5; 9 bases map to TRBD1. The J call may be mistaken, given a closer DNA end match to TRBJ2-7. The CDR3 length is 16 residues. In germline, CDR1 is MDHEN, CDR2 SYDVKM. This chain's CDR3 is CASSSPTGTGSYEQYF. The CDR3 bases are TGTGCCAGCAGTTCCCCGACCGGGACAGGGTCCTACGAGCAGTACTTC.

This clone was seen only a few times. The CDR3 region has the DNA TGTGCCAGCAGCTTGTTAACAGGGACATCTCTAGAGACCCAGTACTTC. It specifies CASSLLTGTSLETQYF. The genes are TRBV5-6 and TRBJ2-5; possible D gene TRBD1, 6 bases. V was pared by 1 base and J by 4 bases, with 17 bases between. Germline CDR1 reads SGHDT; CDR2 reads YYEEEE. This CDR3 is built from 16 residues.

The chain couples TRBV2 to TRBJ2-7, with D tentatively TRBD1 (5 bases). Between the trimmed V and J ends, which lost 3 bases and 3 bases, there was a span of 12 bases. The CDR3 extends over 14 amino acids. Germline-derived CDR1 and CDR2 are SNHLY and FYNNEI. The CDR3 DNA sequence: TGTGCCAGCAGTGAGCAGGGCGAATACTACGAGCAGTACTTC. Its translation is CASSEQGEYYEQYF.

This chain links TRBV5-6 with TRBJ2-7; TRBD1 is a possible D gene (5 bases). CDR3 size: 14 residues. The V end was cut by 3 bases, the J end by 2 bases, with 12 bases between. CDR1 is SGHDT, CDR2 YYEEEE, per germline. CDR3 protein: CASSSSGAPYEQYF. The CDR3 DNA reads TGTGCCAGCAGCTCCTCTGGGGCCCCCTACGAGCAGTACTTC.

The chain carries TRBV5-1 and TRBJ2-5; 12 nucleotides line up with TRBD1. The CDR3 spans 15 residues. The germline V gene encodes CDR1 SGHRS and CDR2 YFSETQ. J lost 7 bases, V lost 2 bases, and 6 bases had no gene match. The CDR3 region is CASSFLAGQGATQYF. DNA of the CDR3: TGCGCCAGCAGCTTTCTGGCGGGACAGGGGGCGACCCAGTACTTC.

The CDR3 spells CSVDGGGAVSETQYF. In DNA form, the CDR3 reads TGCAGCGTTGACGGCGGGGGGGCCGTGTCAGAGACCCAGTACTTC. The rearrangement uses TRBV29-1 and TRBJ2-5; 9 nucleotides agree with TRBD2. The germline V gene has CDR1 SQVTM and CDR2 ANQGSEA. This CDR3 contains 15 residues. V lost 3 bases, J lost 4 bases, and 9 bases stayed unmatched.

The chain recombines TRBV2 with TRBJ1-1; D might be TRBD1 (6 bases). Germline V CDR1 and CDR2: SNHLY, FYNNEI. V lost 10 bases to trimming and J lost 0 bases, with 9 bases between them. This CDR3 is 12 amino acids long. DNA for the CDR3: TGTGCCACCGGACAGCTGAACACTGAAGCTTTCTTT. This sequence encodes CATGQLNTEAFF. The full variable domain, in which reference TRBV2 and TRBJ1-1 provide the parts outside the CDR3, is EPEVTQTPSHQVTQMGQEVILRCVPISNHLYFYWYRQILGQKVEFLVSFYNNEISEKSEIFDDQFSVERPDGSNFTLKIRSTKLEDSAMYFCATGQLNTEAFFGQGTRLTVV.

This chain joins TRBV19 and TRBJ1-2; 10 bases are a match to TRBD1. Germline values: CDR1 LNHDA, CDR2 SQIVND (reference sequence). The CDR3 length is 15 residues. The trim removed 6 bases at V and 8 bases at J, leaving 12 bases unmatched. The CDR3 sequence is CASSDQTGGAYGYTF. CDR3 nucleotide sequence: TGTGCCAGTAGCGACCAGACAGGGGGCGCCTACGGCTACACCTTC.

The chain links TRBV7-8 to TRBJ1-3; D call uncertain. Germline V gives CDR1 SGHVS, CDR2 FQNEAQ. CDR3 length equals 14 residues. The V end was cut by 5 bases, the J end by 2 bases, with 10 bases between. The CDR3, as DNA: TGTGCCAGCAGCCCCGAGTTAACTGGAAACACCATATATTTT. Translating it yields CASSPELTGNTIYF.

The rearrangement joins TRBV4-2 to TRBJ2-1; 7 bases are shared with TRBD1. CDR1 is LGHNA and CDR2 is YNFKEQ in the germline V gene. This CDR3 has 15 amino acids. V shed 6 bases and J 5 bases; nucleotides not matched to a gene: 10. For the CDR3, the DNA is TGTGCCAGCAGTGACCTAGGGGGCTTTGACAATGAGCAGTTCTTC. This codes for CASSDLGGFDNEQFF.

The chain is built from TRBV4-1 and TRBJ2-1; 7 bases map to TRBD2. The CDR3 totals 17 residues. V was clipped by 4 bases and J by 7 bases; unmatched bases: 16. CDR1 MGHRA and CDR2 YSYEKL come from the germline V gene. This CDR3 is CASSLYVLAVVGNEQFF. The CDR3, as DNA: TGCGCCAGCAGCCTTTACGTCCTAGCGGTGGTAGGAAATGAGCAGTTCTTC.

The V call is TRBV28, the J call TRBJ2-2; perhaps TRBD1 as D (5 bases). The CDR3 is 15 amino acids. Trimming removed 3 bases from V and 2 bases from J, with 10 bases in between. Germline CDR1 reads MDHEN; CDR2 reads SYDVKM. In DNA, the CDR3 is TGTGCCAGCAGTTTTCTACAGGAAAACACCGGGGAGCTGTTTTTT. Translation gives CASSFLQENTGELFF.

V usage is TRBV11-2 and J usage is TRBJ2-5; 7 bases align to TRBD2. Unmatched junction bases numbered 5, after V lost 1 base and J lost 3 bases. The CDR3 has 15 residues. Germline V gene lookup returns CDR1 SGHAT and CDR2 FQNNGV. The CDR3 DNA sequence: TGTGCCAGCAGCTTAGGGCTAGCGGAGGAAGAGACCCAGTACTTC. This translates into CASSLGLAEEETQYF. Complete variable domain (other parts from reference TRBV11-2 and TRBJ2-5): EAGVAQSPRYKIIEKRQSVAFWCNPISGHATLYWYQQILGQGPKLLIQFQNNGVVDDSQLPKDRFSAERLKGVDSTLKIQPAKLEDSAVYLCASSLGLAEEETQYFGPGTRLLVL.

This chain connects TRBV27 to TRBJ2-2, with a tentative D call TRBD2 (5 bases). Germline loops: CDR1 MNHEY, CDR2 SMNVEV (reference sequence). V lost 6 bases and J lost 0, with 17 bases in between. This CDR3 is 17 amino acids long. Here the CDR3 DNA reads TGTGCCAGCAGCCGCCCACTAGGCCATTCGAACACCGGGGAGCTGTTTTTT. It translates to CASSRPLGHSNTGELFF.